This TCR beta chain was obtained from a study of T cell repertoires in cytomegalovirus infection. Findings and caveats of the study: HLA-C-restricted CMV clonotypes gave the most frequent clonotype in two of eight donors.

TCRdb itself ran the reads through MiXCR, one entry per CDR3 protein. The sample holds 900,000 to 950,000 distinct CDR3 sequences; around 31% are singletons and the top ten take over 12%. The sample holds a few counts of this clonotype. The antigen is not known. Trimming stripped 6 bases from V and 5 bases from J, with 13 bases between. This CDR3 region has 13 residues. This sequence was found in a human donor in good health (CMV status not recorded). Some clones in this sample may be carry-over from other donors' samples. The sample here was cultured CD8+ T cells from PBMCs, taken from culture after CMV antigen stimulation. This chain uses TRBV12-3 or TRBV12-4 with TRBJ1-1; weak D call: TRBD1 (5 bases). CDR3 DNA sequence: TGTGCCAGCAGGCCCCAGGGAGGAACTGAAGCTTTCTTT. Translating gives CASRPQGGTEAFF.